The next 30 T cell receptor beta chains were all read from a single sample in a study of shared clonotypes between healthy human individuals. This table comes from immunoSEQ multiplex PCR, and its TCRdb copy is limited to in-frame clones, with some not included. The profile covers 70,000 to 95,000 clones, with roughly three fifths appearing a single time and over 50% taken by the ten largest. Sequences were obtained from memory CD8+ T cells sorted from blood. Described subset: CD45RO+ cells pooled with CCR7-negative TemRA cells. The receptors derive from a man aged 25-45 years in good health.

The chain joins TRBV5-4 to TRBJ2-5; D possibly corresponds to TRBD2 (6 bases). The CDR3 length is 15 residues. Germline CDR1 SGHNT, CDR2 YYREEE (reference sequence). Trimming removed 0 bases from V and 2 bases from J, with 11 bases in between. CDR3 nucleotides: TGTGCCAGCAGCTTGGAGGGGAGGCTTCAAGAGACCCAGTACTTC. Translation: CASSLEGRLQETQYF.

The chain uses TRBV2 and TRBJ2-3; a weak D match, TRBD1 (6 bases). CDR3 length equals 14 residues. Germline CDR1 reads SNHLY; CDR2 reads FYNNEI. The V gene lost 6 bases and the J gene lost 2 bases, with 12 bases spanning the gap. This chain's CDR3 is CASRTGIITDTQYF. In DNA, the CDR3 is TGTGCCAGCAGAACAGGGATCATCACAGATACGCAGTATTTT.

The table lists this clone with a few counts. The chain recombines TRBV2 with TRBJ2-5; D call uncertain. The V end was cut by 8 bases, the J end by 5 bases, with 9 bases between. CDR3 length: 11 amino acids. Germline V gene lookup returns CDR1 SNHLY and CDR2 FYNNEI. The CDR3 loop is CASDNAETQYF. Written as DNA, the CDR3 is TGTGCCAGCGATAATGCGGAGACCCAGTACTTC.

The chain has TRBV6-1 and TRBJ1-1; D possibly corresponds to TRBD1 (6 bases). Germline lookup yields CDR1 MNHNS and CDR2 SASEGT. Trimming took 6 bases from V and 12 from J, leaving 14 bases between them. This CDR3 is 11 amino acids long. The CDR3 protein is CASRAGAKTFF. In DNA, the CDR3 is TGTGCCAGCAGGGCGGGGGCCAAGACTTTCTTT.

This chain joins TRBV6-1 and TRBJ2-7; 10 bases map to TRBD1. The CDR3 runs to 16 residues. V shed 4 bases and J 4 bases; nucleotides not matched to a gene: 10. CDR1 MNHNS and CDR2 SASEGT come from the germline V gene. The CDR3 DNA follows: TGTGCCAGCAGTGCAATTGTGGGACAGGGGCTTTACGAGCAGTACTTC. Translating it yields CASSAIVGQGLYEQYF.

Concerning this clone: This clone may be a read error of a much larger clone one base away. CDR3 bases: TGTGCCAGCAGCGATGGGGGGGGAGGGACCCATGAGCAGTTCTTC. Amino acids: CASSDGGGGTHEQFF. V usage is TRBV9 and J usage is TRBJ2-1; 7 bases map to TRBD2. This CDR3 has 15 amino acids. The V and J ends lost 3 bases and 8 bases, in that order; junction bases with no gene match: 11. In germline, CDR1 is SGDLS, CDR2 YYNGEE.

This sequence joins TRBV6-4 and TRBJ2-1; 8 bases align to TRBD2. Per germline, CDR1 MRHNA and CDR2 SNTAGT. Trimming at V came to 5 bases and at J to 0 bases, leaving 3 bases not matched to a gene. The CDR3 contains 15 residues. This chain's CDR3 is CASSIAGNSYNEQFF. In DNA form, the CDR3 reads TGTGCCAGCAGTATAGCGGGAAACTCCTACAATGAGCAGTTCTTC.

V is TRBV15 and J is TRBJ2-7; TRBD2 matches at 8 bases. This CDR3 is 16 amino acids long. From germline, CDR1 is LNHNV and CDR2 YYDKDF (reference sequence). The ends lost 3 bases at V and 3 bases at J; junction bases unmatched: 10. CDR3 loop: CATSSPTGGLGYEQYF. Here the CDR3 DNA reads TGTGCCACCAGCAGTCCGACGGGAGGGTTGGGCTACGAGCAGTACTTC. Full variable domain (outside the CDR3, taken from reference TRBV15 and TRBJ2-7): DAMVIQNPRYQVTQFGKPVTLSCSQTLNHNVMYWYQQKSSQAPKLLFHYYDKDFNNEADTPDNFQSRRPNTSFCFLDIRSPGLGDTAMYLCATSSPTGGLGYEQYFGPGTRLTVT.

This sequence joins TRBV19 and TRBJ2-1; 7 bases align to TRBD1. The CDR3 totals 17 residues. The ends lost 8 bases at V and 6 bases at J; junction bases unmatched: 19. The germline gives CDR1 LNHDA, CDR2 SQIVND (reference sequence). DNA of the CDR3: TGTGCCAGTTGCCGTCGTACCGGGACAGACATCTTCAATGAGCAGTTCTTC. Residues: CASCRRTGTDIFNEQFF.

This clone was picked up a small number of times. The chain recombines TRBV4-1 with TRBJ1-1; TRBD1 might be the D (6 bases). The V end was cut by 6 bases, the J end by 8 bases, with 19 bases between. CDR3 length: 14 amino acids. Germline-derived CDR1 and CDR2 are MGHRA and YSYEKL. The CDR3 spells CASRETGTTGEAFF. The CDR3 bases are TGCGCCAGCAGGGAGACCGGGACAACCGGAGAAGCTTTCTTT.

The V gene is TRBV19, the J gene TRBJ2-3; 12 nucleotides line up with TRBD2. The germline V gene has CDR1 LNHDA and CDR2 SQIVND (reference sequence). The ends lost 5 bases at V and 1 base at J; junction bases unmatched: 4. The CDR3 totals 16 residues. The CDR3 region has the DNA TGTGCCAGTAGTGCGCTAGCGGGAGGGGGCACAGATACGCAGTATTTT. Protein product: CASSALAGGGTDTQYF.

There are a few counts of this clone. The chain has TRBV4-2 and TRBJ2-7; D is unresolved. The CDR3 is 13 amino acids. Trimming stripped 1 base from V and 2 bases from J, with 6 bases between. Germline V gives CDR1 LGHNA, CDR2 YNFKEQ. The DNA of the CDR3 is TGTGCCAGCAGCCAAGGGTACGCCTACGAGCAGTACTTC. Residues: CASSQGYAYEQYF.

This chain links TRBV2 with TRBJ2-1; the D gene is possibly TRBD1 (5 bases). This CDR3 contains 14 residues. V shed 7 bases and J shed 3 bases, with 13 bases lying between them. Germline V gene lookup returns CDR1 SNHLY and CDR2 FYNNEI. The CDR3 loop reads CASNPQGSYNEQFF. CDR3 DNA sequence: TGTGCCAGCAATCCCCAGGGTAGCTACAATGAGCAGTTCTTC.

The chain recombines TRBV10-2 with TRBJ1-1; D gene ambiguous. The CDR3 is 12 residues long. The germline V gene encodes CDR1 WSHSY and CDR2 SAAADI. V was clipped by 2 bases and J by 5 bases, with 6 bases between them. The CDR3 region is CASSERGTEAFF. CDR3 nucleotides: TGCGCCAGCAGTGAGCGGGGAACTGAAGCTTTCTTT.

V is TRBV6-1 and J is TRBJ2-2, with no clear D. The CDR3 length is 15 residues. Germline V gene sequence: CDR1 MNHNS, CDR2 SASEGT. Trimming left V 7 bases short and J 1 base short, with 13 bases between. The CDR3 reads CASTRILRNTGELFF. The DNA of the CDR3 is TGTGCCAGCACTCGGATTCTAAGGAACACCGGGGAGCTGTTTTTT.

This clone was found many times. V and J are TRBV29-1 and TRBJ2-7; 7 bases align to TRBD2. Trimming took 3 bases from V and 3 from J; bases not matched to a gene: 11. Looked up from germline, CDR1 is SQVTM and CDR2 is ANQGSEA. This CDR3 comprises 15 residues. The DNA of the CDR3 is TGCAGCGTTGAGGTCTTAGGGCGGGAGATCTACGAGCAGTACTTC. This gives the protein CSVEVLGREIYEQYF.

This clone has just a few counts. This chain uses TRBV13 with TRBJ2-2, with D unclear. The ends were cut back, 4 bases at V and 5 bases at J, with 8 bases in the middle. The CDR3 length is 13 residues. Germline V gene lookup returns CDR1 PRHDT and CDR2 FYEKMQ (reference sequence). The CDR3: CASSSSETGELFF. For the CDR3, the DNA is TGTGCCAGCAGCTCCTCGGAAACCGGGGAGCTGTTTTTT.

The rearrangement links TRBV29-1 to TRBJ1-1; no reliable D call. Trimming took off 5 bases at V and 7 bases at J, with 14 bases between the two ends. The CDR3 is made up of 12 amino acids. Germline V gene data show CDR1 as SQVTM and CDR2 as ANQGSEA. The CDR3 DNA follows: TGCAGCGTTTTGGACCTCAACGGTGAAGCTTTCTTT. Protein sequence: CSVLDLNGEAFF.

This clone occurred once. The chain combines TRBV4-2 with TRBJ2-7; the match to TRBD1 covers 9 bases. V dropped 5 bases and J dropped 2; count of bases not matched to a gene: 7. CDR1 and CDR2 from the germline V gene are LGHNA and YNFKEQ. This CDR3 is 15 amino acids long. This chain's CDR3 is CASSSSDRGTYEQYF. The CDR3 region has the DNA TGTGCCAGCAGCTCCTCGGACAGGGGTACCTACGAGCAGTACTTC.

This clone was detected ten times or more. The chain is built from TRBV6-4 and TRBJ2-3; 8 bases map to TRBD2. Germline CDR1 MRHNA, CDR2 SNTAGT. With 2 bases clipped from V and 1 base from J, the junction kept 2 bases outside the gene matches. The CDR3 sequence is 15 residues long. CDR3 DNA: TGTGCCAGCAGTGACAAAGCGGGAGGCACAGATACGCAGTATTTT. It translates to CASSDKAGGTDTQYF.

The CDR3 DNA is TGCGCCAGCAGCTTCGGTAGCGGGGGATTTTCCTACGAGCAGTACTTC. It is translated as CASSFGSGGFSYEQYF. V and J are TRBV5-1 and TRBJ2-7; 9 positions agree with TRBD2. Germline CDR1 and CDR2: SGHRS and YFSETQ. Trimming removed 2 bases from V and 1 base from J; junction bases left unmatched: 7. There are 16 residues in the CDR3.

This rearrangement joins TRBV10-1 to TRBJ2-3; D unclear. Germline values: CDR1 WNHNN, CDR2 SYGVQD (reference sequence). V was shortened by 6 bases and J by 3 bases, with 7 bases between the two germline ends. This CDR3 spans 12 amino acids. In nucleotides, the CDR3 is TGCGCCAGCAGCCCGACGACAGATACGCAGTATTTT. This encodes CASSPTTDTQYF.

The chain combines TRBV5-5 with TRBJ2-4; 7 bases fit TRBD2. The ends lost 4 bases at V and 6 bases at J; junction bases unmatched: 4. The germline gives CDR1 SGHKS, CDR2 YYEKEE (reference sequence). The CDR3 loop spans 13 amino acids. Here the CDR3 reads CASSRLAGNIQYF. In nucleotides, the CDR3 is TGTGCCAGCAGCCGACTAGCTGGAAACATTCAGTACTTC.

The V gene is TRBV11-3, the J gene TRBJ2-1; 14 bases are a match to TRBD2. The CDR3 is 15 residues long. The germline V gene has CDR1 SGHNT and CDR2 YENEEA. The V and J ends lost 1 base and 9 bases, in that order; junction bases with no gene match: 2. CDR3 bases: TGTGCCAGCAGCTTAGGGACTAGCGGGAGGAGTGAGCAGTTCTTC. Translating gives CASSLGTSGRSEQFF.

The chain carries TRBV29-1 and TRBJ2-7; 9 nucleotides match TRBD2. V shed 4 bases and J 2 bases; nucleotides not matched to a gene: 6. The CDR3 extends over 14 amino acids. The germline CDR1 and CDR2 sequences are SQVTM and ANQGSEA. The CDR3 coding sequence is TGCAGCGTTGTTGGGCTAGCGGGACCCTACGAGCAGTACTTC. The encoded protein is CSVVGLAGPYEQYF.

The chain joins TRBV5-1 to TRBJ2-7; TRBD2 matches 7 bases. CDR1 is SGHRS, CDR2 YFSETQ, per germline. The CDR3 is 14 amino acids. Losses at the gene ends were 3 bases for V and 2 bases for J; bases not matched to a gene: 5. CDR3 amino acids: CASSSDSGAYEQYF. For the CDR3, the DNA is TGCGCCAGCAGCTCAGACAGCGGGGCCTACGAGCAGTACTTC.

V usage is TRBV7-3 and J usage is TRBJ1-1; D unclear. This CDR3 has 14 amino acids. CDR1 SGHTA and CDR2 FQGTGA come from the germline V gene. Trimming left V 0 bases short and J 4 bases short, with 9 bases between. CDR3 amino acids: CASSLTPGSTEAFF. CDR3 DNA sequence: TGTGCCAGCAGCTTAACGCCGGGTTCCACTGAAGCTTTCTTT.

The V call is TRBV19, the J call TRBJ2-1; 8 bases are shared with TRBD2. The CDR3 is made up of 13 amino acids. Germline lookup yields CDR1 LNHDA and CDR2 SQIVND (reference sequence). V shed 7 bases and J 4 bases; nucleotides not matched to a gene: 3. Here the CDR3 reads CASTAGEYNEQFF. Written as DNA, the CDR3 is TGTGCCAGTACAGCGGGAGAATACAATGAGCAGTTCTTC.

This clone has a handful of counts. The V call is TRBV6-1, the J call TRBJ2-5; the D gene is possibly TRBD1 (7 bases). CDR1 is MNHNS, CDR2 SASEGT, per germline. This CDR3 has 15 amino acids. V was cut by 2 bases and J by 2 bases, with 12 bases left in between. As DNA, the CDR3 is TGTGCCAGCAGTGAACTCAGGGGGGCACAAGAGACCCAGTACTTC. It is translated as CASSELRGAQETQYF.

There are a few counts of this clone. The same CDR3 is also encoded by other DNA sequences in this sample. Written as DNA, the CDR3 is TGCGCCAGCAGTGAATTGACTAGCGGACTCTACAATGAGCAGTTCTTC. It is translated as CASSELTSGLYNEQFF. The rearrangement uses TRBV10-2 and TRBJ2-1, with TRBD2 identical over 9 bases. V lost 3 bases to trimming and J lost 3 bases; unmatched junction nucleotides: 6. Germline V lookup: CDR1 WSHSY, CDR2 SAAADI. The CDR3 contains 16 residues.